This T cell receptor beta chain comes out of a study of Tregs in tolerant kidney transplant recipients. Study-level points and caveats: Some patients' samples used different primers over time, so nucleotide sequences weren't comparable. Findings come from small patient numbers and require larger validation. Activated donor B cell expansion appeared to reveal the most relevant donor-specific TCRbeta repertoire.

Points on this clone: Antigen: not known.

Thawed PBMCs were FACS-sorted into unstimulated CD4+CD25+CD127- regulatory T cells, CD4+CD25- non-regulatory cells, CD4 and CD8 cells. Assay used: immunoSEQ multiplex PCR; TCRdb lists only in-frame clones, some missing. The table records approximately 60,000 clones, 95% to 98% of them present only once. The TCR comes from a human donor who received a combined kidney and bone marrow transplant. The material was Tregs from blood, obtained before the transplant.

The CDR3 DNA follows: TGTGCCAGCAGTGATGACAGGGGTTCACCCCTCCACTTT. It yields the protein CASSDDRGSPLHF. The V gene is TRBV2, the J gene TRBJ1-6; 8 bases are a match to TRBD1. Losses at the gene ends were 3 bases for V and 9 bases for J; bases not matched to a gene: 1. This CDR3 has 13 residues. Germline V CDR1 and CDR2: SNHLY, FYNNEI. Using reference TRBV2 and TRBJ1-6 for the parts outside the CDR3, the full variable domain is EPEVTQTPSHQVTQMGQEVILRCVPISNHLYFYWYRQILGQKVEFLVSFYNNEISEKSEIFDDQFSVERPDGSNFTLKIRSTKLEDSAMYFCASSDDRGSPLHFGNGTRLTVT.